Below are 24 T cell receptor beta chains sequenced from a single sample in a study of blood T cell repertoires in COVID-19. Method: immunoSEQ multiplex PCR; TCRdb's copy keeps in-frame clones and lacks some. Of fewer than 350,000 clones listed, just under 90% are singletons. The sequencing sample was made of PBMCs or T cells enriched from blood (not recorded which). The receptors were gathered from a woman in her twenties or thirties with acute COVID-19.

The chain has TRBV12-5 and TRBJ1-1; 8 bases match TRBD1. The CDR3 is 13 amino acids. Germline V gene sequence: CDR1 LGHNT, CDR2 FRNRAP. Trimming at V came to 6 bases and at J to 5 bases, leaving 5 bases not matched to a gene. The CDR3 bases are TGTGCTAGTGGCCTACAGGGGGGAACTGAAGCTTTCTTT. Protein: CASGLQGGTEAFF.

This clone was picked up one time. Other DNA sequences from this sample encode an identical CDR3 as well. The chain couples TRBV5-1 to TRBJ1-3, with 7 nucleotides matching TRBD1. Per the germline V gene, CDR1 is SGHRS and CDR2 is YFSETQ. The CDR3 length is 14 residues. J gave up 2 bases and V 4 bases, and 3 bases lay outside the gene matches. The CDR3 region is CASSLTGTGNTIYF. Written as DNA, the CDR3 is TGCGCCAGCAGCCTGACAGGGACTGGAAACACCATATATTTT. Combining the CDR3 with reference TRBV5-1 and TRBJ1-3 gives the whole variable domain KAGVTQTPRYLIKTRGQQVTLSCSPISGHRSVSWYQQTPGQGLQFLFEYFSETQRNKGNFPGRFSGRQFSNSRSEMNVSTLELGDSALYLCASSLTGTGNTIYFGEGSWLTVV.

The chain combines TRBV19 with TRBJ1-5; 8 nucleotides align to TRBD1. The CDR3 is made up of 14 amino acids. Germline lookup yields CDR1 LNHDA and CDR2 SQIVND (reference sequence). Trimming took 4 bases from V and 3 from J; bases not matched to a gene: 2. The CDR3 protein is CASSRQGNNQPQHF. CDR3 DNA sequence: TGTGCCAGTAGTAGACAGGGGAACAATCAGCCCCAGCATTTT.

The chain links TRBV6-5 to TRBJ1-5, with D perhaps TRBD1 (5 bases). The CDR3 runs 13 residues. CDR1 and CDR2 from the germline V gene are MNHEY and SVGAGI. Trimming cost V 7 bases and J 3 bases, with 10 bases left between them. CDR3 sequence (DNA): TGTGCCAGCAACCCGGGACTCAATCAGCCCCAGCATTTT. Translation gives CASNPGLNQPQHF.

A single count supports this clone. V and J are TRBV5-1 and TRBJ2-1, with a weak D call TRBD2 (5 bases). Looked up from germline, CDR1 is SGHRS and CDR2 is YFSETQ. The CDR3 loop spans 15 amino acids. The V end was cut by 0 bases, the J end by 2 bases, with 9 bases between. The CDR3 DNA sequence: TGCGCCAGCAGCTTGGTGGCGGGCACCTACAATGAGCAGTTCTTC. The encoded protein is CASSLVAGTYNEQFF.

The gene calls are TRBV27 and TRBJ2-5; 10 bases map to TRBD1. The length of the CDR3 is 15 residues. Germline V CDR1 and CDR2: MNHEY, SMNVEV (reference sequence). V shed 3 bases and J 3 bases; nucleotides not matched to a gene: 4. The CDR3 reads CASSFLGTGEETQYF. The CDR3 nucleotides are TGTGCCAGCAGTTTCTTAGGGACAGGGGAAGAGACCCAGTACTTC.

The J gene is TRBJ1-5, the V gene TRBV28, with 8 bases identical to TRBD1. CDR3 size: 17 residues. The V gene's germline CDR1 is MDHEN and CDR2 SYDVKM. Unmatched junction bases numbered 9, after V lost 5 bases and J lost 0 bases. As DNA, the CDR3 is TGTGCCAGCAGTCCGGACAGGGTGGGATATAGCAATCAGCCCCAGCATTTT. Translated: CASSPDRVGYSNQPQHF.

The chain employs TRBV18 and TRBJ1-2, with a possible D match to TRBD1 (5 bases). CDR3 length: 15 residues. Germline-derived CDR1 and CDR2 are KGHSH and LQKENI. Trimming removed 1 base from V and 4 bases from J, with 13 bases in between. The CDR3 region has the DNA TGTGCCAGCTCACCACGGGAGGTTGGGGGCTATGGCTACACCTTC. This sequence encodes CASSPREVGGYGYTF.

The V and J genes are TRBV2 and TRBJ1-3; no clear D gene. The CDR3 spans 14 residues. Germline lookup yields CDR1 SNHLY and CDR2 FYNNEI. V gave up 6 bases and J gave up 0 bases, with 9 bases separating them. CDR3 DNA: TGTGCCAGCAGCCTAAATCTCTCTGGAAACACCATATATTTT. Translated: CASSLNLSGNTIYF.

The rearrangement uses TRBV2 and TRBJ1-2, with TRBD1 identical over 7 bases. The CDR3 is made up of 16 amino acids. The ends lost 6 bases at V and 2 bases at J; junction bases unmatched: 12. Germline CDR1 is SNHLY and CDR2 is FYNNEI. DNA of the CDR3: TGTGCCAGCAGGGGGGGACAGCGCGAGCCCAACTATGGCTACACCTTC. Translation gives CASRGGQREPNYGYTF. Based on the CDR3 plus reference TRBV2 and TRBJ1-2, the full variable domain is EPEVTQTPSHQVTQMGQEVILRCVPISNHLYFYWYRQILGQKVEFLVSFYNNEISEKSEIFDDQFSVERPDGSNFTLKIRSTKLEDSAMYFCASRGGQREPNYGYTFGSGTRLTVV.

This clone was recorded once. This chain links TRBV28 with TRBJ1-6; weak D call: TRBD1 (5 bases). The CDR3 extends over 15 amino acids. V was clipped by 2 bases and J by 9 bases, with 14 bases between them. The germline CDR1 and CDR2 sequences are MDHEN and SYDVKM. CDR3 DNA: TGTGCCAGCAGTTTAGGAGGGACTGCGGGTTCACCCCTCCACTTT. Translation gives CASSLGGTAGSPLHF.

V and J are TRBV3-1 (or the pseudogene TRBV3-2) and TRBJ2-2; 9 bases match TRBD2. Per germline, CDR1 LGHDT and CDR2 YNNKEL (reference sequence). This CDR3 has 18 residues. Trimming at V came to 0 bases and at J to 2 bases, leaving 7 bases not matched to a gene. CDR3: CASSQDELTSGNTGELFF. CDR3 nucleotide sequence: TGTGCCAGCAGCCAAGATGAATTGACTAGCGGCAACACCGGGGAGCTGTTTTTT.

This rearrangement joins TRBV6-5 to TRBJ2-1; TRBD2 aligns across 8 bases. This CDR3 contains 14 residues. Germline assignment: CDR1 MNHEY and CDR2 SVGAGI. Losses at the gene ends were 6 bases for V and 2 bases for J; bases not matched to a gene: 3. CDR3 amino acids: CASRPGLAYNEQFF. The CDR3, as DNA: TGTGCCAGCAGGCCGGGACTAGCCTACAATGAGCAGTTCTTC.

The chain recombines TRBV24-1 with TRBJ1-3; no clear D gene. Trimming shortened V by 3 bases and J by 0 bases, and 8 bases separated the two germline ends. Germline V CDR1 and CDR2: KGHDR, SFDVKD. This CDR3 has 15 residues. The CDR3 sequence is CATSDPLRSGNTIYF. The CDR3 DNA sequence: TGTGCCACCAGTGATCCGTTGCGCTCTGGAAACACCATATATTTT.

The chain links TRBV19 to TRBJ2-1, with no clear D. The CDR3 length is 13 residues. V was clipped by 5 bases and J by 12 bases, with 17 bases between them. CDR1 LNHDA and CDR2 SQIVND come from the germline V gene (reference sequence). CDR3 sequence: CASSATPGSGQFF. The DNA for the CDR3 is TGTGCCAGTAGTGCAACGCCGGGTTCCGGGCAGTTCTTC.

The chain links TRBV6-2 or TRBV6-3 to TRBJ1-5, with unresolved D. The CDR3 is made up of 13 amino acids. The V gene's germline CDR1 is MNHEY and CDR2 SVGEGT. V was trimmed by 5 bases and J by 6 bases, leaving 11 bases between them. For the CDR3, the DNA is TGTGCCAGCAGTCCAACGACGGGTCAGCCCCAGCATTTT. This sequence encodes CASSPTTGQPQHF.

This sequence joins TRBV6-5 and TRBJ2-1, with 13 bases aligning to TRBD2. CDR1 MNHEY and CDR2 SVGAGI come from the germline V gene. This CDR3 region has 15 residues. The V and J ends lost 6 bases and 4 bases, in that order; junction bases with no gene match: 3. The CDR3 sequence: CASRLLAGGYNEQFF. The CDR3 coding sequence is TGTGCCAGCAGGCTACTAGCGGGAGGGTACAATGAGCAGTTCTTC.

J is TRBJ2-1 and V is TRBV11-2; TRBD2 matches 11 bases. The CDR3 is 16 amino acids. CDR1 is SGHAT and CDR2 is FQNNGV in the germline V gene. J was trimmed by 5 bases and V by 5 bases; bases with no gene match: 8. CDR3 residues: CASSPLAGGRDNEQFF. The CDR3 coding sequence is TGTGCCAGCAGCCCGTTAGCGGGAGGGAGAGACAATGAGCAGTTCTTC.

The chain carries TRBV19 and TRBJ2-7; 7 bases agree with TRBD1. The CDR3 contains 14 residues. Trimming at V came to 5 bases and at J to 2 bases, leaving 6 bases not matched to a gene. The germline V gene encodes CDR1 LNHDA and CDR2 SQIVND (reference sequence). The CDR3 here is CASSATGWTYEQYF. The DNA of the CDR3 is TGTGCCAGTAGTGCGACAGGGTGGACCTACGAGCAGTACTTC.

The chain employs TRBV11-2 and TRBJ2-3, with D possibly TRBD2 on 6 matching bases. The CDR3 extends over 17 amino acids. Germline values: CDR1 SGHAT, CDR2 FQNNGV. The V end was cut by 2 bases, the J end by 1 base, with 16 bases between. In DNA form, the CDR3 reads TGTGCCAGCAGCTTAAATGCCGGAGGGTTGGGCACAGATACGCAGTATTTT. This translates into CASSLNAGGLGTDTQYF.

The chain is built from TRBV10-2 and TRBJ1-1, with 7 positions matching TRBD1. The V gene's germline CDR1 is WSHSY and CDR2 SAAADI. The V segment lost 6 bases and the J segment 4 bases; nucleotides outside the gene matches: 11. The CDR3 extends over 15 amino acids. CDR3: CASSIGQAKLTEAFF. CDR3 nucleotides: TGCGCCAGCAGCATAGGACAGGCCAAGCTCACTGAAGCTTTCTTT.

The rearrangement uses TRBV19 and TRBJ2-1; 10 nucleotides agree with TRBD2. Germline V lookup: CDR1 LNHDA, CDR2 SQIVND (reference sequence). This CDR3 is built from 15 residues. J was trimmed by 9 bases and V by 5 bases; bases with no gene match: 10. The CDR3 nucleotides read TGTGCCAGTAGTGGCCCTAGCGGGAGTAGGGGTGAGCAGTTCTTC. Its translation is CASSGPSGSRGEQFF.

The V call is TRBV27, the J call TRBJ2-7; TRBD2 matches at 9 bases. The CDR3 sequence is 15 residues long. The germline V gene encodes CDR1 MNHEY and CDR2 SMNVEV (reference sequence). The trim removed 5 bases at V and 2 bases at J, leaving 7 bases unmatched. Here the CDR3 reads CASSPPGLATYEQYF. The CDR3 DNA reads TGTGCCAGCAGTCCTCCGGGACTAGCCACCTACGAGCAGTACTTC.

The chain recombines TRBV4-1 with TRBJ2-3, with 10 bases identical to TRBD2. The CDR3 consists of 16 residues. CDR1 is MGHRA, CDR2 YSYEKL, per germline. Trimming took 1 base from V and 6 from J; bases not matched to a gene: 7. DNA for the CDR3: TGCGCCAGCAGCCAAGGGACTAGCGGCACCGGGGATACGCAGTATTTT. Protein sequence: CASSQGTSGTGDTQYF.